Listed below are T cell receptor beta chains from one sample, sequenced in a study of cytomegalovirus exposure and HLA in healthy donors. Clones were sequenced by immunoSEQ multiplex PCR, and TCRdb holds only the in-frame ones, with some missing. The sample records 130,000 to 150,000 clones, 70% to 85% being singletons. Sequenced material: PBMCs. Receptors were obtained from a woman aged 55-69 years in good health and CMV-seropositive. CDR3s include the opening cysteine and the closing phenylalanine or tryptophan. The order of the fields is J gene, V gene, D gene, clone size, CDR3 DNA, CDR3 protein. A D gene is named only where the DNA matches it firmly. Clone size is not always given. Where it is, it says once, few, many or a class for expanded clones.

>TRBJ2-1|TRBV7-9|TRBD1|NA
TGTGCCAGCAGCTTAAGACAGGGGGGCTCCTACAATGAGCAGTTCTTC
CASSLRQGGSYNEQFF
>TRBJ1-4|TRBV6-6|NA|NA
TGTGCCAGCAGTTACTCCCGCAGGGAGGGCGAAAAACTGTTTTTT
CASSYSRREGEKLFF
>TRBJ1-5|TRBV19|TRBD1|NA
TGTGCCAGTAGAGGCAGGGGGAAACTTAGCAATCAGCCCCAGCATTTT
CASRGRGKLSNQPQHF
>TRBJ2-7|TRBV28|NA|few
TGTGCCAGCAGCCCGCAGTTGACGAACAGGGACGAGCAGTACTTC
CASSPQLTNRDEQYF
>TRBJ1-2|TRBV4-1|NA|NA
TGCGCCAGCAGCCAAGTAGTCAGACAGAACTATGGCTACACCTTC
CASSQVVRQNYGYTF
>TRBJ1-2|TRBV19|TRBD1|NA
TGTGCCACTAAAGGACAGGGGAGTGGCTACACCTTC
CATKGQGSGYTF
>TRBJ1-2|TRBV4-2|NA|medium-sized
TGTGCCAGCCGGGAGGGGGGAAACTATGGCTACACCTTC
CASREGGNYGYTF
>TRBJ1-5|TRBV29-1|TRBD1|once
TGCAGCGTTTCTGACAGGGGGGTGGATCAGCCCCAGCATTTT
CSVSDRGVDQPQHF
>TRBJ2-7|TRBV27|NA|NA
TGTGCCAGCGGCCAGCGGAGCTCCTACGAGCAGTACTTC
CASGQRSSYEQYF
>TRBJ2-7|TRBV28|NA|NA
TGTGCCAGCAGTTTATCCCCGGAGTGGGAGCAGTACTTC
CASSLSPEWEQYF
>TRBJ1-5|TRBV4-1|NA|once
TGCGCCAGCAGCCAATCAGGTGAGGGCTATCAGCCCCAGCATTTT
CASSQSGEGYQPQHF
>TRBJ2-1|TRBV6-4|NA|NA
TGTGCCAGCAGTGACGTCCACTACAATGAGCAGTTCTTC
CASSDVHYNEQFF
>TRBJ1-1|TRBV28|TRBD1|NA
TGTGCCAGCATCAGTTGGGAGGGACAGGGTTACACTGAAGCTTTCTTT
CASISWEGQGYTEAFF
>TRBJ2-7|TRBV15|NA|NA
TGTGCCACCAGCAGAGATCGTGGGGCAGGGGAGCAGTACTTC
CATSRDRGAGEQYF
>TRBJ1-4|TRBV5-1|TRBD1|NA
TGCGCCAGCAGCTTGACCGGGACAGCAACTAATGAAAAACTGTTTTTT
CASSLTGTATNEKLFF
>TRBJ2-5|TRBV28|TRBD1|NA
TGTGCCAGCAGGAGGGACAGGGTTGAGACCCAGTACTTC
CASRRDRVETQYF
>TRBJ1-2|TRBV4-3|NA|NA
TGCGCCAGCAGCCAAGACCGTACAGGGTTAAGTGGCTACACCTTC
CASSQDRTGLSGYTF
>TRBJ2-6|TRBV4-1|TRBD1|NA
TGCGCCAGCAGCCAAGAGTCGACAGGGAACGGGGCCAACGTCCTGACTTTC
CASSQESTGNGANVLTF
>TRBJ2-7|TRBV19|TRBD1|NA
TGTGCCAGTACTGGGTCAGGGGGCCACGAGCAGTACTTC
CASTGSGGHEQYF
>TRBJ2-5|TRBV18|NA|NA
TGTGCCAGCTCAAACTTAGCGGAGCAAGAGACCCAGTACTTC
CASSNLAEQETQYF
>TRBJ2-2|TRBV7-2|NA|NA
TGTGCCAGCAGCCCAGCCAGCGGGTACCCCGGGGAGCTGTTTTTT
CASSPASGYPGELFF
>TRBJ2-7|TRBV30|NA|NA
TGTGCTGGGGGGACCACCTTCGGCGACGAGCAGTACTTC
CAGGTTFGDEQYF
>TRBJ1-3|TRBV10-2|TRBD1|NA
TGCGCCAGCAGTGCACAGGGGTCAGGAAACACCATATATTTT
CASSAQGSGNTIYF
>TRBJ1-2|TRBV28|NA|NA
TGTGCCAGCAGTTTAGACACGTCAGCTAACTATGGCTACACCTTC
CASSLDTSANYGYTF
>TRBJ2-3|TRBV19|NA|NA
TGTGCCAGTATGAGGAACTGGGGCACAGATACGCAGTATTTT
CASMRNWGTDTQYF
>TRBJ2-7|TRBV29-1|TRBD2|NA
TGCAGCACACGACTAGCGGGAGGGCCCACCTACGAGCAGTACTTC
CSTRLAGGPTYEQYF
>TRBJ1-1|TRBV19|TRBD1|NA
TGTGCCAGTCGACAGGGGCAAAGGAACACTGAAGCTTTCTTT
CASRQGQRNTEAFF
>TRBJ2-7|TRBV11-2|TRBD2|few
TGTGCCAGCAGCTTAGTAGCGGGACCCTACGAGCAGTACTTC
CASSLVAGPYEQYF
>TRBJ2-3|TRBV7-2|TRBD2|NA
TGTGCCAGCAGCTTAACTAGCGATCATGCGCAGTATTTT
CASSLTSDHAQYF
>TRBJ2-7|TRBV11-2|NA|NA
TGTGCCAGCAGCTTATTAGCCTACGAGCAGTACTTC
CASSLLAYEQYF
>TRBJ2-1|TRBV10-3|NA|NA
TGTGCCATCAGTGAGTTCGACAGGTCTTACAATGAGCAGTTCTTC
CAISEFDRSYNEQFF
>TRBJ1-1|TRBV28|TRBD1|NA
TGTGCCAGCCGCGCAGGGGGCTCTGAAGCTTTCTTT
CASRAGGSEAFF
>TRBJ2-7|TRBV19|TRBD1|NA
TGTGCCAGTAGTAGGACCGGGACAGGGGCCCGGGGCGAGCAGTACTTC
CASSRTGTGARGEQYF
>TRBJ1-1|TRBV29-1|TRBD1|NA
TGCAGCTGCGGACAGGGTGGAAACACTGAAGCTTTCTTT
CSCGQGGNTEAFF
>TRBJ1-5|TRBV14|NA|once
TGTGCCAGCAGCCAAGCGCGACAGTATAGCAATCAGCCCCAGCATTTT
CASSQARQYSNQPQHF
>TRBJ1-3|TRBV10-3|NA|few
TGTGCCAAAAACAAGCTAGGTTCTGGAAACACCATATATTTT
CAKNKLGSGNTIYF
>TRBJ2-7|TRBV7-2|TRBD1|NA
TGTGCCAGCAGTTGGGACAGGGTGGAGCAGTACTTC
CASSWDRVEQYF
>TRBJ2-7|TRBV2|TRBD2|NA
TGTGCCAGCAGCAACCTAGCGGGAGGATGGGGCGAGCAGTACTTC
CASSNLAGGWGEQYF
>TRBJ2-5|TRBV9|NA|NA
TGTGCCAGCAGCGTAGGTGCCTCCCCACGGAGGGAGACCCAGTACTTC
CASSVGASPRRETQYF
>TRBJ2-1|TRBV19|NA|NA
TGTGCCGCCGGGTTTTACAATGAGCAGTTCTTC
CAAGFYNEQFF
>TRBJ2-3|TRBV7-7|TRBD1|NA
TGTGCTAGCAGTCTAACTGCGGGACAGGGCACGCAGTATTTT
CASSLTAGQGTQYF
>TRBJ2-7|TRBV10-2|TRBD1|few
TGCGCCAGCTGTAAGGGAACAGGGGACGTCTACGAGCAGTACTTC
CASCKGTGDVYEQYF
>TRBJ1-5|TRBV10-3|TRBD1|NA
TGTGCCATCAGTGAGGCGGGACAGGGAAGTCAGCCCCAGCATTTT
CAISEAGQGSQPQHF
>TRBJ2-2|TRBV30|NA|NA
TGTGCCTGGAGTGTACTAGTGGCCACCGGGGAGCTGTTTTTT
CAWSVLVATGELFF
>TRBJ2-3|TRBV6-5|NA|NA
TGTGCCAGCCGGGACACCACAGATACGCAGTATTTT
CASRDTTDTQYF
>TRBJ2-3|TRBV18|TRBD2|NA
TGTGCCAGCTCACCACCAAGCGGGAGGGATACGCAGTATTTT
CASSPPSGRDTQYF
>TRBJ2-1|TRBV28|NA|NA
TGTGCCAGCAGTGAGCAGAACCCTGGCAGGCTCTTC
CASSEQNPGRLF
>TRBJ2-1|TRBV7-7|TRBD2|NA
TGTGCTAGCAGCTTAGGCGGGACTAAGAATGAGCAGTTCTTC
CASSLGGTKNEQFF
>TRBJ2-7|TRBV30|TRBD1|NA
TGTGCCTGGAGTGTAAGGACAGGCTACGAGCAGTACTTC
CAWSVRTGYEQYF
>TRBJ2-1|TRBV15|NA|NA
TGTGCCACCAGCAGAGCCCAGATGGTTCCTGAGCAGTTCTTC
CATSRAQMVPEQFF
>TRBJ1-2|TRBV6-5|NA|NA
TGTGCCAGCGGCGGTGGGTACGAGTTCGGCTACACCTTC
CASGGGYEFGYTF
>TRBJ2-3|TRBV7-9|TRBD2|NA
TGTGCCAGCAGCTTATCAGCGGGAAGCACAGATACGCAGTATTTT
CASSLSAGSTDTQYF
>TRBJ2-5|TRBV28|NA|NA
TGTGCCAGCAGAACAACCCGGGGGAGTTTGGAGACCCAGTACTTC
CASRTTRGSLETQYF
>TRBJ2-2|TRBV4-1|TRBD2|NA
TGCGCCAGCAGCCAAGGGTTAGCGGGAGGGCCGGACACCGGGGAGCTGTTTTTT
CASSQGLAGGPDTGELFF